This T cell receptor (beta chain) originates from a study of shared clonotypes between healthy human individuals. Broader study findings: Clonotype sharing across four donors was observed for 5% to 6.5% of naive CD4 clonotypes.

Among the donors, all were Caucasian adults who lived in Nashville, Tennessee. A split of CD4+ cells into CD45RA+ naive and CD45RA-negative memory subsets was performed. The germline CDR1 and CDR2 sequences are KGHSH and LQKENI. The CDR3 spans 12 residues. V was clipped by 3 bases and J by 11 bases, with 13 bases between them. Points on this clone: The antigen is undetermined.

The assay was immunoSEQ multiplex PCR, and TCRdb's table has in-frame clones only and misses some. Of 2 million to 2.5 million clones in the sample, 85% to 95% were seen once. This receptor was identified in a man between 18 and 35 years old in good health. Some clones in this sample may be carry-over from other donors' samples. This chain joins TRBV18 and TRBJ1-1, with D possibly matching TRBD1 (5 bases). The specimen was naive CD4+ T cells from PBMCs. Subset noted: CD45RA+ positively selected. The CDR3 sequence: CASSPGRDGAFF. Written as DNA, the CDR3 is TGTGCCAGCTCACCCGGGCGGGACGGGGCTTTCTTT.